These 15 T cell receptor beta chains were all obtained from the same sample, sequenced in a study of shared clonotypes between healthy human individuals. Only in-frame clones appear in the TCRdb table, and some are missing; sequencing was by immunoSEQ multiplex PCR. The table lists 700,000 or so clones, 72% of them singletons. The sample comprised memory CD4+ T cells sorted from blood. Sample subset: CD45RA-negative fraction. Source of these receptors: a woman in her 30s in good health.

The chain employs TRBV7-3 and TRBJ1-1, with no clear D. The CDR3 covers 14 residues. V dropped 3 bases and J dropped 5 bases, with 13 bases sitting between them. Germline V gives CDR1 SGHTA, CDR2 FQGTGA. This CDR3 reads CASSFGSRETEAFF. CDR3 in DNA: TGTGCCAGCAGCTTCGGTAGTCGGGAGACTGAAGCTTTCTTT.

This chain joins TRBV5-6 and TRBJ2-1, with D perhaps being TRBD1 or TRBD2 (6 bases each). Germline V gene lookup returns CDR1 SGHDT and CDR2 YYEEEE. Trimming stripped 1 base from V and 8 bases from J, with 22 bases between. CDR3 length equals 17 residues. This CDR3 is CASSLSGRGLLGDEQFF. In DNA, the CDR3 is TGTGCCAGCAGCTTGAGTGGCAGGGGACTGTTGGGGGATGAGCAGTTCTTC. Complete variable domain (other parts from reference TRBV5-6 and TRBJ2-1): DAGVTQSPTHLIKTRGQQVTLRCSPKSGHDTVSWYQQALGQGPQFIFQYYEEEERQRGNFPDRFSGHQFPNYSSELNVNALLLGDSALYLCASSLSGRGLLGDEQFFGPGTRLTVL.

Only one count was recorded for this clone. This chain uses TRBV30 with TRBJ2-5; D is possibly TRBD2 (6 bases). CDR1 is GTSNPN, CDR2 SVGIG, per germline (reference sequence). The CDR3 spans 14 residues. V shed 0 bases and J shed 1 base, with 9 bases lying between them. CDR3 protein: CAWSVAGLQETQYF. The CDR3 coding sequence is TGTGCCTGGAGTGTAGCGGGTCTCCAAGAGACCCAGTACTTC. Combining the CDR3 with reference TRBV30 and TRBJ2-5 gives the whole variable domain SQTIHQWPATLVQPVGSPLSLECTVEGTSNPNLYWYRQAAGRGLQLLFYSVGIGQISSEVPQNLSASRPQDRQFILSSKKLLLSDSGFYLCAWSVAGLQETQYFGPGTRLLVL.

V and J are TRBV19 and TRBJ1-5; D uncertain. The CDR3 has 17 amino acids. Trimming removed 0 bases at V and 0 bases at J, with 12 bases between. CDR1 LNHDA and CDR2 SQIVND come from the germline V gene (reference sequence). This CDR3 reads CASSIEPTSYSNQPQHF. The CDR3 nucleotides read TGTGCCAGTAGTATAGAACCGACGAGCTATAGCAATCAGCCCCAGCATTTT.

The J gene is TRBJ2-7, the V gene TRBV6-6, with 7 nucleotides matching TRBD2. Germline assignment: CDR1 MNHNY and CDR2 SVGAGI (reference sequence). V lost 4 bases to trimming and J lost 3 bases; unmatched junction nucleotides: 6. This CDR3 is built from 14 residues. CDR3 in DNA: TGTGCCAGCAGTTCCTCCGGGGGGTACTACGAGCAGTACTTC. This codes for CASSSSGGYYEQYF.

A few counts support this clone. V gene TRBV6-6 combines with J gene TRBJ1-5; 9 bases fit TRBD1. This CDR3 is 15 amino acids long. The J segment lost 4 bases and the V segment lost 6 bases, leaving 7 bases of the junction unmatched. Germline CDR1 and CDR2: MNHNY and SVGAGI (reference sequence). CDR3 DNA: TGTGCCAGCAGATCCGGGACAGGGACAAATCAGCCCCAGCATTTT. Amino acids: CASRSGTGTNQPQHF.

The gene calls are TRBV5-1 and TRBJ1-1, with D unclear. Germline lookup yields CDR1 SGHRS and CDR2 YFSETQ. The CDR3 runs 13 residues. The germline V and J ends were trimmed by 2 bases and 2 bases, with 7 bases remaining between them. The CDR3 protein is CASSFPPNTEAFF. In nucleotides, the CDR3 is TGCGCCAGCAGCTTCCCCCCCAACACTGAAGCTTTCTTT.

The sample holds a few counts of this clone. The chain couples TRBV6-5 to TRBJ1-5; no firm D call. CDR3 size: 13 residues. CDR1 is MNHEY and CDR2 is SVGAGI in the germline V gene. The germline V and J ends were trimmed by 8 bases and 2 bases, with 10 bases remaining between them. The CDR3 spells CASLFAGNQPQHF. For the CDR3, the DNA is TGTGCCAGCTTGTTTGCGGGCAATCAGCCCCAGCATTTT.

This clone was observed a handful of times. V and J are TRBV5-5 and TRBJ2-7; weak D call: TRBD2 (6 bases). Germline V gene sequence: CDR1 SGHKS, CDR2 YYEKEE (reference sequence). CDR3 length: 14 residues. V lost 1 base to trimming and J lost 8 bases, with 16 bases between them. The CDR3 DNA follows: TGTGCCAGCAGCTTGTGGGACCCGAGCGGGCAGCAGTACTTC. Amino acids: CASSLWDPSGQQYF.

The gene calls are TRBV11-2 and TRBJ1-2; D perhaps matches TRBD1 (6 bases). Germline CDR1 reads SGHAT; CDR2 reads FQNNGV. Trimming took 2 bases from V and 3 from J, leaving 16 bases between them. The CDR3 extends over 16 amino acids. Here the CDR3 reads CASSLSGRGAYYGYTF. CDR3 sequence (DNA): TGTGCCAGCAGCTTATCGGGGCGGGGGGCATACTATGGCTACACCTTC.

The chain links TRBV5-1 to TRBJ1-3; perhaps TRBD1 as D (5 bases). The CDR3 sequence is 14 residues long. The germline CDR1 and CDR2 sequences are SGHRS and YFSETQ. V dropped 4 bases and J dropped 4 bases, with 12 bases sitting between them. This chain's CDR3 is CASSPGGEGNTIYF. CDR3 in DNA: TGCGCCAGCAGCCCTGGGGGGGAAGGAAACACCATATATTTT.

Here the CDR3 reads CASSSPRLQWETQYF. As DNA, the CDR3 is TGTGCCAGCAGCTCCCCCCGATTACAATGGGAGACCCAGTACTTC. The V and J genes are TRBV7-2 and TRBJ2-5; D is unresolved. Trimming took 4 bases from V and 5 from J, leaving 17 bases between them. CDR3 length: 15 residues. Germline V gives CDR1 SGHTA, CDR2 FQGNSA.

The chain recombines TRBV9 with TRBJ2-3; tentatively, D is TRBD2 (5 bases). In germline, CDR1 is SGDLS, CDR2 YYNGEE. This CDR3 contains 14 residues. V was pared by 0 bases and J by 2 bases, with 7 bases between. The CDR3 DNA reads as TGTGCCAGCAGCGTAGGAGGGTACACAGATACGCAGTATTTT. Protein product: CASSVGGYTDTQYF.

In this sample, this clone is medium-sized. The identical CDR3 is also encoded by other nucleotide sequences in the sample. The chain combines TRBV23-1 with TRBJ1-4; D might be TRBD1 (6 bases). TRBV23-1 counts as an open reading frame of uncertain function. The CDR3 runs 15 residues. The V end lost 5 bases, the J end lost 4 bases, and 14 bases lay between the germline ends. In nucleotides, the CDR3 is TGCGCCAGCAGTGTGCAGGACAGTCTTAATGAAAAACTGTTTTTT. Its translation: CASSVQDSLNEKLFF.

This chain joins TRBV4-1 and TRBJ1-2; D may be TRBD1 (6 bases). The CDR3 has 16 amino acids. Germline V lookup: CDR1 MGHRA, CDR2 YSYEKL. The ends were cut back, 1 base at V and 1 base at J, with 13 bases in the middle. The CDR3 protein is CASSQAGGSNNYGYTF. In DNA form, the CDR3 reads TGCGCCAGCAGCCAAGCCGGGGGCAGTAATAACTATGGCTACACCTTC.